This passage covers 20 T cell receptor beta chains from one sample sequenced in a study of blood T cells in healthy people across ages. Alongside a J-beta primer mix, a sample-barcoded 5' primer served in a second PCR lasting roughly 7 to 11 cycles. TCRdb analysed the 5' RACE reads with MiXCR anew, one entry per CDR3 protein. The sample carries 800,000 to 950,000 distinct CDR3 sequences, almost 30% recorded once. Another study also made use of these data, one on T cells of mothers and their children.

The sample taken for sequencing was blood. These receptors were taken from a woman aged 40 to 50 in good health.

This clonotype was counted only a few times. CDR3 nucleotide sequence: TGTGCCAGCAGTAGGAGAGGGACGTTGAGGGAGCAGTACTTC. The encoded protein is CASSRRGTLREQYF. The chain couples TRBV6-2 or TRBV6-3 to TRBJ2-5, with D perhaps given as TRBD1 or TRBD2 (5 bases each). This CDR3 is built from 14 residues. The V gene's germline CDR1 is MNHEY and CDR2 SVGEGT. V was pared by 5 bases and J by 11 bases, with 21 bases between.

The chain carries TRBV4-3 and TRBJ2-1; TRBD2 aligns across 9 bases. The CDR3 is 16 amino acids. The V gene end was trimmed by 4 bases and the J gene end by 6 bases; junction bases not matched to a gene: 10. CDR1 is LGHNA, CDR2 YSLEER, per germline. In DNA form, the CDR3 reads TGCGCCAGCAGCCCAGGAGGACTAGCGAGGGTCAATGAGCAGTTCTTC. This translates into CASSPGGLARVNEQFF.

The CDR3 DNA reads TGTGCCACCTCCCGGGACTTTGGCACAGATACGCAGTATTTT. It codes for CATSRDFGTDTQYF. The chain is built from TRBV24-1 and TRBJ2-3; possible D gene TRBD2, 6 bases. This CDR3 is 14 amino acids long. V was trimmed by 9 bases and J by 1 base, leaving 13 bases between them. Per germline, CDR1 KGHDR and CDR2 SFDVKD.

This clonotype occurred many times. This chain joins TRBV2 and TRBJ2-3; tentative D call: TRBD1 (6 bases). Germline lookup yields CDR1 SNHLY and CDR2 FYNNEI. The CDR3 is made up of 15 amino acids. With 6 bases removed from V and 3 bases from J, the gap between germline ends came to 16 bases. CDR3 amino acids: CASRAIQGRTDTQYF. DNA of the CDR3: TGTGCCAGCAGAGCTATACAGGGCAGGACAGATACGCAGTATTTT.

This clonotype has only a few counts. The chain has TRBV18 and TRBJ1-3; D is unresolved. Looked up from germline, CDR1 is KGHSH and CDR2 is LQKENI. The CDR3 is made up of 15 amino acids. V dropped 3 bases and J dropped 0 bases, with 9 bases sitting between them. The chain's CDR3 is CASSPDSASGNTIYF. The CDR3 DNA follows: TGTGCCAGCTCACCGGACTCAGCCTCTGGAAACACCATATATTTT.

The chain combines TRBV20-1 with TRBJ1-2; TRBD1 is a possible D gene (5 bases). This CDR3 has 11 amino acids. Between the trimmed V and J ends, which lost 6 bases and 8 bases, there was a span of 13 bases. The V gene's germline CDR1 is DFQATT and CDR2 SNEGSKA (reference sequence). CDR3 sequence (DNA): TGCAGTGCAACCTGGGGGAACGGCTACACCTTC. Amino acid sequence: CSATWGNGYTF.

This clonotype is a singleton in its sample. This may arise from a read error, as a much more abundant clone is one base away. The gene calls are TRBV11-2 and TRBJ2-7; D is possibly TRBD1 (7 bases). Trimming pared 6 bases from V and 5 bases from J, leaving 20 bases between. Germline loops: CDR1 SGHAT, CDR2 FQNNGV. The CDR3 has 15 residues. The CDR3 loop is CASSTNRGPGDEQYF. The CDR3 DNA follows: TGTGCCAGCAGTACGAACAGGGGCCCGGGGGACGAGCAGTACTTC.

The chain combines TRBV7-9 with TRBJ1-1; a weak D match, TRBD1 (5 bases). Germline V gives CDR1 SEHNR, CDR2 FQNEAQ (reference sequence). The CDR3 totals 16 residues. The V and J ends lost 5 bases and 5 bases respectively, with 21 bases between them. In DNA, the CDR3 is TGTGCCAGCAGCATTGATGAGGGGCATAGAAGAACTGAAGCTTTCTTT. This sequence encodes CASSIDEGHRRTEAFF.

A note on this clonotype: A much larger clone differs from this one at a single base, so this may be a read error. This sequence joins TRBV10-3 and TRBJ2-4; D ambiguous. The tail of the sequence fits TRBJ2-5 better, so the J call may be wrong. The CDR3 is 13 residues long. The germline CDR1 and CDR2 sequences are ENHRY and SYGVKD. CDR3 sequence: CAIRESKVETQYF. The CDR3 region has the DNA TGTGCCATCAGGGAGTCCAAGGTTGAGACCCAGTACTTC.

About this clonotype itself: As the CDR3 is not closed by the conserved phenylalanine or tryptophan, this likely results from a read error. The V and J genes are TRBV27 and TRBJ2-1; the D gene is possibly TRBD2 (5 bases). Germline CDR1 and CDR2: MNHEY and SMNVEV (reference sequence). V lost 6 bases to trimming and J lost 6 bases, with 9 bases between them. The length of the CDR3 is 12 residues. CDR3 sequence reads: CASRSRGNEQFL. CDR3 DNA sequence: TGTGCCAGCAGATCCCGGGGCAATGAGCAGTTCCTC.

J is TRBJ2-2 and V is TRBV25-1, with 12 bases matching TRBD2. This CDR3 comprises 15 residues. With V trimmed by 6 bases and J by 4 bases, 3 bases remained unmatched. Germline-derived CDR1 and CDR2 are MGHDK and SYGVNS. The CDR3 sequence: CASRRTSGATGELFF. CDR3 bases: TGTGCCAGCAGACGGACTAGCGGGGCCACCGGGGAGCTGTTTTTT.

This clonotype came up once. Possible read error: a much larger clone is one base away. The rearrangement uses TRBV4-1 and TRBJ2-7; D gene ambiguous. The CDR3 is 15 amino acids. In germline, CDR1 is MGHRA, CDR2 YSYEKL. The CDR3 bases are TGCGCCAGCAGCCAGGCCTCGACAACCGGCTACGTGCAGTACTTC. It specifies CASSQASTTGYVQYF.

With respect to this clonotype: A read error may be the cause here, since a much bigger clone is one base away. The chain combines TRBV11-1 with TRBJ2-1; possible D gene TRBD1, 6 bases. The CDR3 runs 16 residues. CDR1 and CDR2 (germline): SGHAT, FQDESV (reference sequence). V lost 3 bases, J lost 10 bases, and 22 bases lay in between. For the CDR3, the DNA is TGTGCCAGCAGCTTCGATAGCCAGGGGAGCTCCTACGAGCAGTTCTTC. Its translation: CASSFDSQGSSYEQFF.

There are a few counts of this clonotype. The V and J genes are TRBV14 and TRBJ2-7; either TRBD1 or TRBD2 may fit D (6 bases each). The CDR3 runs to 14 residues. Between the trimmed V and J ends, which lost 4 bases and 4 bases, there was a span of 14 bases. The germline V gene encodes CDR1 SGHDN and CDR2 FVKESK. CDR3 bases: TGTGCCAGCAGCCCGCGGGACAACCTGTACGAGCAGTACTTC. It is translated as CASSPRDNLYEQYF.

As for this clonotype: This may stem from a read error, because a much larger clone lies one nucleotide away. The rearrangement links TRBV5-1 to TRBJ2-3; 10 bases fit TRBD2. V lost 3 bases and J lost 4; bases outside the gene matches: 8. CDR1 and CDR2 from the germline V gene are SGHRS and YFSETQ. The CDR3 contains 16 residues. DNA of the CDR3: TGCGCCAGCAGCTCGGCTCCTAGCGGGGGTTCAGATACGCAGTATTTT. It translates to CASSSAPSGGSDTQYF.

DNA for the CDR3: TGTGCCAGCAGCAGTAGTTCTAACGCCTACAACACAGATACGCAGTATTTT. It translates to CASSSSSNAYNTDTQYF. The gene calls are TRBV9 and TRBJ2-3; D is undetermined. Germline CDR1 is SGDLS and CDR2 is YYNGEE. The V and J ends lost 4 bases and 2 bases respectively, with 20 bases between them. The CDR3 totals 17 residues.

The chain has TRBV30 and TRBJ2-7; unclear D gene. The germline V gene encodes CDR1 GTSNPN and CDR2 SVGIG (reference sequence). CDR3 length: 14 residues. With 4 bases removed from V and 2 bases from J, the gap between germline ends came to 15 bases. CDR3 residues: CAWKARRHPYEQYF. The CDR3 DNA reads as TGTGCCTGGAAAGCCCGCAGGCATCCCTACGAGCAGTACTTC.

The J gene is TRBJ1-5, the V gene TRBV6-6; tentatively, D is TRBD2 (6 bases). The DNA matches TRBJ2-3 better at its end, which makes the J call doubtful. This CDR3 comprises 15 residues. Per the germline V gene, CDR1 is MNHNY and CDR2 is SVGAGI (reference sequence). CDR3 sequence (DNA): TGTGCCAGCAGTTATGGAGCGGGTGGTTATAAGCCCCAGTATTTT. This codes for CASSYGAGGYKPQYF.

This clonotype has just a few counts. A much larger clone differs by one base, so this may be a read error. V is TRBV29-1 and J is TRBJ1-1, with a possible D match to TRBD1 (5 bases). The CDR3 is 14 amino acids. The germline gives CDR1 SQVTM, CDR2 ANQGSEA. V was trimmed by 0 bases and J by 4 bases, leaving 12 bases between them. The CDR3 nucleotides read TGCAGCGTTGAAGAGCCAGGGTCGGGCACTGAAGCTTTCTTT. It codes for CSVEEPGSGTEAFF.

This clonotype was observed a handful of times. The V gene is TRBV28, the J gene TRBJ2-7; TRBD2 matches at 9 bases. V was clipped by 8 bases and J by 6 bases; unmatched bases: 17. CDR1 is MDHEN and CDR2 is SYDVKM in the germline V gene. This CDR3 comprises 16 residues. The CDR3 loop reads CASWNRGAGGLGEQYF. The CDR3 region has the DNA TGTGCCAGCTGGAACAGAGGGGCGGGGGGGCTTGGCGAGCAGTACTTC.